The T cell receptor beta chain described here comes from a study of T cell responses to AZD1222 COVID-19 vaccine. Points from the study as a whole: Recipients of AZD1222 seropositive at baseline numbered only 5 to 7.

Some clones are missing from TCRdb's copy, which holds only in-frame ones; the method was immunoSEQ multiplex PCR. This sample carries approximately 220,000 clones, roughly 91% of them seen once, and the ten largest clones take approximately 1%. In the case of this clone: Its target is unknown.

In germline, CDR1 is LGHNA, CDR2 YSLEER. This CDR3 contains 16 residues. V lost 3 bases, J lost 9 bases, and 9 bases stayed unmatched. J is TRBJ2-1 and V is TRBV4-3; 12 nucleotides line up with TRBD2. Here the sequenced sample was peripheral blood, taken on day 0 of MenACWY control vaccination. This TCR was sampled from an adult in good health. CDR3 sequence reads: CASSHQRTSGESEQFF. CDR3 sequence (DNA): TGCGCCAGCAGCCATCAGAGGACTAGCGGGGAGAGTGAGCAGTTCTTC.